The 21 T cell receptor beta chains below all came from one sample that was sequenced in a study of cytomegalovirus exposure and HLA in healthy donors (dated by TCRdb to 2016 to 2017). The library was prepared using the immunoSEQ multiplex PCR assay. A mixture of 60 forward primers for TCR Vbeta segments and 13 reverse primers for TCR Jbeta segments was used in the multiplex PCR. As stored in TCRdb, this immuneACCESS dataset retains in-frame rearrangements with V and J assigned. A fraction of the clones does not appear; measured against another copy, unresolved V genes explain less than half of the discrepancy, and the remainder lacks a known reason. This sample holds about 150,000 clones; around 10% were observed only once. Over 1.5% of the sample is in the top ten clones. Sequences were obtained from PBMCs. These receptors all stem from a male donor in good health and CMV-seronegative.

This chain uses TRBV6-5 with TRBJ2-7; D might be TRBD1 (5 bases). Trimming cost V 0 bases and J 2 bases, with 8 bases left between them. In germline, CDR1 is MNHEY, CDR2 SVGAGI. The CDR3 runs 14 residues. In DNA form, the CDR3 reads TGTGCCAGCAGTTACTCGAAGGGGCCCTACGAGCAGTACTTC. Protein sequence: CASSYSKGPYEQYF.

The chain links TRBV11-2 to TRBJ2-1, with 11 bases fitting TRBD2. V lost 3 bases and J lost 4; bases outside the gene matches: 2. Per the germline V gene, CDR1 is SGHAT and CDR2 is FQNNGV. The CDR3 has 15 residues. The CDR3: CASSFLAGGYNEQFF. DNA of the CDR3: TGTGCCAGCAGCTTCCTAGCGGGGGGTTACAATGAGCAGTTCTTC.

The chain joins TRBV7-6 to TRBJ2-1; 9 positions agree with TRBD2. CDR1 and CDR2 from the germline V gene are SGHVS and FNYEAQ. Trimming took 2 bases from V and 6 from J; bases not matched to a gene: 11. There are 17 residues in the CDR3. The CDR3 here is CASSLSVGREGLNEQFF. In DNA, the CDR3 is TGTGCCAGCAGCTTATCTGTTGGGCGGGAGGGCCTCAATGAGCAGTTCTTC.

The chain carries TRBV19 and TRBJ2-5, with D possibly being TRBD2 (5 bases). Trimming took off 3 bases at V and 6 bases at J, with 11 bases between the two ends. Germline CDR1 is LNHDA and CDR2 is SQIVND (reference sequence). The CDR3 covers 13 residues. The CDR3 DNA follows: TGTGCCAGTAGTATCGAGGGTGTGAAGACCCAGTACTTC. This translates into CASSIEGVKTQYF.

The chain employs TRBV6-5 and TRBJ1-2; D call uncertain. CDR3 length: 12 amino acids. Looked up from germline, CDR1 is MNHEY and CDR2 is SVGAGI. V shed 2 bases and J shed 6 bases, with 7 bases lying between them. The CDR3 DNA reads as TGTGCCAGCAGTTACCGTGGCAATGGCTACACCTTC. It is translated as CASSYRGNGYTF.

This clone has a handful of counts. CDR3 nucleotide sequence: TGTGCCAGCAGCGCCGGACAGGGAATCATTCAGTACTTC. As protein: CASSAGQGIIQYF. J is TRBJ2-4 and V is TRBV7-2; TRBD1 matches at 8 bases. The CDR3 runs to 13 residues. Germline CDR1 and CDR2: SGHTA and FQGNSA. The V gene end was trimmed by 5 bases and the J gene end by 9 bases; junction bases not matched to a gene: 6.

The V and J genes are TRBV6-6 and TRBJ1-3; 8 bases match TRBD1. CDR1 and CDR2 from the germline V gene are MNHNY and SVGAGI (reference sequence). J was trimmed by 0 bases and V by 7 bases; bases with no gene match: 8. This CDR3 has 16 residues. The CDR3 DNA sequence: TGTGCCAGCAAAACAGGGGGTGGGCGCTCTGGAAACACCATATATTTT. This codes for CASKTGGGRSGNTIYF.

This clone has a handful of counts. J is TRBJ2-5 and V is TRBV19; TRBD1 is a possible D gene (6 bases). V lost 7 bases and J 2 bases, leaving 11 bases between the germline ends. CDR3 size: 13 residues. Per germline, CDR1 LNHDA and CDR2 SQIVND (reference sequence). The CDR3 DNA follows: TGTGCCAGTATCGGACAGTTTCAAGAGACCCAGTACTTC. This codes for CASIGQFQETQYF.

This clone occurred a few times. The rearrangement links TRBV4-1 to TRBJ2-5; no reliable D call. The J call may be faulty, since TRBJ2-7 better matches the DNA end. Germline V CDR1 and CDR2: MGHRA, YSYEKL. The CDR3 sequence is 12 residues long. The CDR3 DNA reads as TGCGCCAGCAGCCACTCGGTGGGCGAGCAGTACTTC. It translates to CASSHSVGEQYF.

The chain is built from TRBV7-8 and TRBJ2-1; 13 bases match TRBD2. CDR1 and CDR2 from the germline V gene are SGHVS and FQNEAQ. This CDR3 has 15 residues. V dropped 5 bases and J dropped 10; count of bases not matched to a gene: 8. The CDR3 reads CASSPGLAGAYEQFF. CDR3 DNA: TGTGCCAGCAGCCCAGGACTAGCGGGGGCATACGAGCAGTTCTTC.

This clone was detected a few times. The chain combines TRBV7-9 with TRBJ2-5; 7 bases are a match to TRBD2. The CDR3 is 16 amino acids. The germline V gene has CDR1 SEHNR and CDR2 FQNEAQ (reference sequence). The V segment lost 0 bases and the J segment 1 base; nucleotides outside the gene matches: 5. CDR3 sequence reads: CASSLAGAGPQETQYF. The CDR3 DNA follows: TGTGCCAGCAGCTTAGCGGGAGCGGGACCCCAAGAGACCCAGTACTTC.

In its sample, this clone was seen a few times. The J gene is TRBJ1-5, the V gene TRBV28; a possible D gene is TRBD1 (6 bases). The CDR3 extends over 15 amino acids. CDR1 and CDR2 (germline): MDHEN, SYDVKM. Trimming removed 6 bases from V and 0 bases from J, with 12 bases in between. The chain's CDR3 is CASSPGGYSNQPQHF. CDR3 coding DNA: TGTGCCAGCAGCCCGGGGGGCTATAGCAATCAGCCCCAGCATTTT.

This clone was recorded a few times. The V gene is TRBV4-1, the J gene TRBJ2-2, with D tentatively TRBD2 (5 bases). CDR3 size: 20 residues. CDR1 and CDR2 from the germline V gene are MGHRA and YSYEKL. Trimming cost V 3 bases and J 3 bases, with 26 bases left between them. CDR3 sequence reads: CASSQKPTGSEHRDTGELFF. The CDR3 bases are TGCGCCAGCAGCCAGAAACCAACGGGGAGTGAACACCGTGACACCGGGGAGCTGTTTTTT.

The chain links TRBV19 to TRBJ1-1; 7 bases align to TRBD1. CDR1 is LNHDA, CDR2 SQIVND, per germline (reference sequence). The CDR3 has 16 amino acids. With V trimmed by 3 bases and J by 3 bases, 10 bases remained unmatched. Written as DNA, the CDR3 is TGTGCCAGTAGTATCCGGTCAGGGGGGACTTACACTGAAGCTTTCTTT. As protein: CASSIRSGGTYTEAFF.

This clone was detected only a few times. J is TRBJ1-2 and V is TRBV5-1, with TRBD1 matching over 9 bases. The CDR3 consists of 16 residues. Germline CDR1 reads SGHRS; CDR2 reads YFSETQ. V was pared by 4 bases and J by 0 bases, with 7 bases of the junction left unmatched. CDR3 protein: CASSSPGTGTNYGYTF. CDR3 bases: TGCGCCAGCAGCAGTCCCGGGACAGGGACTAACTATGGCTACACCTTC.

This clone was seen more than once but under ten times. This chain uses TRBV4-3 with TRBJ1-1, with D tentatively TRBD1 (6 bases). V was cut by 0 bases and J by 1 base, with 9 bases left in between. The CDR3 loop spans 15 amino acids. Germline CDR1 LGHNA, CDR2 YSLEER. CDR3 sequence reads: CASSQDQDRNTEAFF. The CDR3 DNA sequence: TGCGCCAGCAGCCAAGATCAGGACAGGAACACTGAAGCTTTCTTT.

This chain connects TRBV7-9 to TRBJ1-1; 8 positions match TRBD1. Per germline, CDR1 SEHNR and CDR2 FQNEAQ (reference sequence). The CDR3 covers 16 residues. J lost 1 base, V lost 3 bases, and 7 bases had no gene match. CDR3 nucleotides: TGTGCCAGCAGCTTTCTCAGCGGGACAGGGAACACTGAAGCTTTCTTT. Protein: CASSFLSGTGNTEAFF.

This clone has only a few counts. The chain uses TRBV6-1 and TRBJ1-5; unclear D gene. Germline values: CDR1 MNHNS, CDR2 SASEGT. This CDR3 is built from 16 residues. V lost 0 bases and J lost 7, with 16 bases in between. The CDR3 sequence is CASSEAINFRGQPQHF. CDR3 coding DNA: TGTGCCAGCAGTGAAGCCATAAATTTTAGAGGGCAGCCCCAGCATTTT.

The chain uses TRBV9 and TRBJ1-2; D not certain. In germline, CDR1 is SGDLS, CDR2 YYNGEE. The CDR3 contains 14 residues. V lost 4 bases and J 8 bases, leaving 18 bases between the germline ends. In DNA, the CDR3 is TGTGCCAGCAGCCCGGACTTAATGCGGCGGGGCTACACCTTC. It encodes CASSPDLMRRGYTF.

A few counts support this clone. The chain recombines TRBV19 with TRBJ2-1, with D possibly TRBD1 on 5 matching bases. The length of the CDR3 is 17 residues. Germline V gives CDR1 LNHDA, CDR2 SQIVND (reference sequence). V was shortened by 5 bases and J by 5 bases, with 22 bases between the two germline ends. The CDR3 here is CASSEKPDRKGNNEQFF. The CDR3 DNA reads TGTGCCAGTAGTGAAAAACCTGACAGAAAGGGGAACAATGAGCAGTTCTTC.

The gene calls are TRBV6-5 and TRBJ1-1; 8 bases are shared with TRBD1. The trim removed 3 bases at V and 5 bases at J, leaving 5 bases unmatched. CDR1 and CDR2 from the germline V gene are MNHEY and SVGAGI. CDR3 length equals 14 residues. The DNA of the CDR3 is TGTGCCAGCAGTTATATACAGGGGGGAACTGAAGCTTTCTTT. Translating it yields CASSYIQGGTEAFF.